The sequence of this T cell receptor (beta chain) was determined in a study of T cells in localized non-small cell lung cancer. The length of the CDR3 is 15 residues. Germline CDR1 reads SGHNT; CDR2 reads YYREEE (reference sequence). V lost 1 base and J 0 bases, leaving 10 bases between the germline ends. Notes on this clone: Antigen unknown.

General study findings and limits: Only one tumor region was sequenced, so heterogeneity remains possible. Peak T cell clonality was found in uninvolved adjacent lung, exceeding tumor.

The table came from immunoSEQ multiplex PCR; TCRdb's copy has only in-frame clones and leaves some out. The table includes tens of thousands of clones, around 87% detected once. The TCR comes from a female donor with stage II lung adenocarcinoma. The sequencing here drew on PBMCs, taken before any cancer treatment. This chain links TRBV5-4 with TRBJ1-1; D gene uncertain. CDR3 coding DNA: TGTGCCAGCAGCTTGCCCGGTTGGCTGAACACTGAAGCTTTCTTT. As protein: CASSLPGWLNTEAFF. The full variable domain, in which reference TRBV5-4 and TRBJ1-1 provide the parts outside the CDR3, is ETGVTQSPTHLIKTRGQQVTLRCSSQSGHNTVSWYQQALGQGPQFIFQYYREEENGRGNFPPRFSGLQFPNYSSELNVNALELDDSALYLCASSLPGWLNTEAFFGQGTRLTVV.